The 22 T cell receptor beta chains in this list originate from one sample, sequenced in a study of CD8 T cells in ankylosing spondylitis. Via MiXCR, TCRdb re-called the 5' RACE reads, giving one row per CDR3 protein. Among 150,000 to 200,000 distinct CDR3 sequences, 11% were seen once, and the ten largest hold 25% to 30%. The sequenced sample consisted of blood, either unsorted or a sorted T cell fraction (not recorded which). The receptors stem from a male donor with ankylosing spondylitis or in good health (not recorded which).

The sample holds many counts of this clonotype. This chain joins TRBV5-1 and TRBJ2-3; D is uncertain. From germline, CDR1 is SGHRS and CDR2 YFSETQ. The CDR3 totals 14 residues. Between the trimmed V and J ends, which lost 4 bases and 3 bases, there was a span of 12 bases. The CDR3 coding sequence is TGCGCCAGCAGCGCCGGCCCCGAAACAGATACGCAGTATTTT. Its protein product is CASSAGPETDTQYF.

The chain uses TRBV11-2 and TRBJ2-3; 10 bases are a match to TRBD1. The CDR3 runs 16 residues. V trimming: 4 bases; J trimming: 2 bases; junction bases outside the gene matches: 6. Per the germline V gene, CDR1 is SGHAT and CDR2 is FQNNGV. CDR3 loop: CASSSDRGAHTDTQYF. In DNA, the CDR3 is TGTGCCAGCAGCTCGGACAGGGGGGCCCACACAGATACGCAGTATTTT. The full variable domain, in which reference TRBV11-2 and TRBJ2-3 provide the parts outside the CDR3, is EAGVAQSPRYKIIEKRQSVAFWCNPISGHATLYWYQQILGQGPKLLIQFQNNGVVDDSQLPKDRFSAERLKGVDSTLKIQPAKLEDSAVYLCASSSDRGAHTDTQYFGPGTRLTVL.

In this sample, this clonotype turned up many times. The chain recombines TRBV5-1 with TRBJ2-1; tentatively, D is TRBD1 (5 bases). Deletions cut 4 bases from V and 5 bases from J, with 16 bases between. The germline gives CDR1 SGHRS, CDR2 YFSETQ. The CDR3 spans 15 residues. CDR3 in DNA: TGCGCCAGCAGCATCCAGGCCAGGGTAAACAATGAGCAGTTCTTC. It specifies CASSIQARVNNEQFF. Looking up the rest from reference TRBV5-1 and TRBJ2-1 gives the full variable domain: KAGVTQTPRYLIKTRGQQVTLSCSPISGHRSVSWYQQTPGQGLQFLFEYFSETQRNKGNFPGRFSGRQFSNSRSEMNVSTLELGDSALYLCASSIQARVNNEQFFGPGTRLTVL.

This clonotype was seen repeatedly, ten times or more. The V and J genes are TRBV29-1 and TRBJ1-4; the D gene is possibly TRBD1 (5 bases). The CDR3 extends over 13 amino acids. The V gene lost 5 bases and the J gene lost 3 bases, with 10 bases spanning the gap. Germline loops: CDR1 SQVTM, CDR2 ANQGSEA. The CDR3 is CSVPTGANEKLFF. DNA for the CDR3: TGCAGCGTTCCCACAGGTGCTAATGAAAAACTGTTTTTT.

This clonotype came up many times. This chain connects TRBV5-5 to TRBJ1-2; the D is unclear. Germline lookup yields CDR1 SGHKS and CDR2 YYEKEE (reference sequence). V was clipped by 3 bases and J by 0 bases, with 6 bases between them. The CDR3 has 13 amino acids. DNA of the CDR3: TGTGCCAGCAGCTCGCAAGCTAACTATGGCTACACCTTC. Translating gives CASSSQANYGYTF.

This clonotype has ten or more counts. The genes are TRBV11-2 and TRBJ2-4; D unclear. Germline values: CDR1 SGHAT, CDR2 FQNNGV. The CDR3 has 15 amino acids. The germline V and J ends were trimmed by 8 bases and 0 bases, with 14 bases remaining between them. CDR3 in DNA: TGTGCCAGCTCTTCGCTTGGGGTAGCCAAAAACATTCAGTACTTC. This gives the protein CASSSLGVAKNIQYF.

This clonotype was detected many times. V is TRBV5-1 and J is TRBJ2-7; TRBD2 matches at 7 bases. V shed 5 bases and J 5 bases; nucleotides not matched to a gene: 7. Germline assignment: CDR1 SGHRS and CDR2 YFSETQ. The CDR3 is 13 residues long. The CDR3 coding sequence is TGCGCCAGCAGGATGGGAGGGCAGGACGAGCAGTACTTC. This codes for CASRMGGQDEQYF.

Many counts were recorded for this clonotype. The chain combines TRBV12-3 or TRBV12-4 with TRBJ2-5; D is perhaps TRBD2 (5 bases). There are 13 residues in the CDR3. Trimming removed 0 bases at V and 5 bases at J, with 7 bases between. CDR3 protein: CASSLAGAETQYF. The CDR3 DNA sequence: TGTGCCAGCAGTTTAGCGGGAGCTGAGACCCAGTACTTC.

The V gene is TRBV5-1, the J gene TRBJ2-1; 11 nucleotides line up with TRBD2. The germline V gene has CDR1 SGHRS and CDR2 YFSETQ. V trimming: 0 bases; J trimming: 7 bases; junction bases outside the gene matches: 6. CDR3 size: 16 residues. The CDR3: CASSLELAGGENEQFF. The DNA of the CDR3 is TGCGCCAGCAGCTTGGAGCTAGCGGGGGGAGAAAATGAGCAGTTCTTC.

This clonotype was seen repeatedly, ten times or more. The chain joins TRBV5-6 to TRBJ2-5; TRBD2 agrees at 8 bases. The trim removed 1 base at V and 2 bases at J, leaving 4 bases unmatched. Germline lookup yields CDR1 SGHDT and CDR2 YYEEEE. The CDR3 contains 15 residues. CDR3 nucleotides: TGTGCCAGCAGCTTGAGATCTAGCGGGCAAGAGACCCAGTACTTC. Its translation: CASSLRSSGQETQYF.

As regards this clonotype: A read error may explain this, as a much larger clone is one base away. This chain links TRBV9 with TRBJ1-6, with D possibly being TRBD1 (5 bases). The CDR3 is 13 residues long. Looked up from germline, CDR1 is SGDLS and CDR2 is YYNGEE. CDR3: CASSGGPNSPFHF. CDR3 bases: TGTGCCAGCAGCGGGGGCCCGAATTCACCCTTCCACTTT. Full variable domain (rest looked up from reference TRBV9 and TRBJ1-6): DSGVTQTPKHLITATGQRVTLRCSPRSGDLSVYWYQQSLDQGLQFLIQYYNGEERAKGNILERFSAQQFPDLHSELNLSSLELGDSALYFCASSGGPNSPFHFGNGTRLTVT.

This clonotype was seen a few times. The rearrangement links TRBV29-1 to TRBJ1-5; D uncertain. Trimming took off 7 bases at V and 3 bases at J, with 10 bases between the two ends. The V gene's germline CDR1 is SQVTM and CDR2 ANQGSEA. The CDR3 loop spans 12 amino acids. The CDR3 sequence is CSASLPNQPQHF. DNA for the CDR3: TGCAGCGCATCGTTACCCAATCAGCCCCAGCATTTT.

At least ten counts were recorded for this clonotype. The rearrangement joins TRBV7-2 to TRBJ2-1, with TRBD1 as a possible D gene (6 bases). Trimming took off 0 bases at V and 6 bases at J, with 9 bases between the two ends. Germline V gene sequence: CDR1 SGHTA, CDR2 FQGNSA. CDR3 length: 14 amino acids. CDR3 sequence: CASSLAGARNEQFF. CDR3 coding DNA: TGTGCCAGCAGCTTAGCGGGGGCCCGCAATGAGCAGTTCTTC.

This clonotype came up many times. J is TRBJ2-5 and V is TRBV4-1, with TRBD2 matching 8 bases. The CDR3 is 16 residues long. The ends lost 0 bases at V and 6 bases at J; junction bases unmatched: 9. The germline V gene encodes CDR1 MGHRA and CDR2 YSYEKL. This CDR3 is CASSQDQTGGPKTQYF. For the CDR3, the DNA is TGCGCCAGCAGCCAAGATCAAACGGGAGGGCCAAAGACCCAGTACTTC.

This clonotype occurred many times. The chain uses TRBV5-6 and TRBJ1-3; D not certain. V was shortened by 2 bases and J by 2 bases, with 5 bases between the two germline ends. The CDR3 has 13 residues. In germline, CDR1 is SGHDT, CDR2 YYEEEE. CDR3 protein: CASSFFTGNTIYF. In DNA, the CDR3 is TGTGCCAGCAGCTTTTTCACTGGAAACACCATATATTTT.

This clonotype was seen many times. J is TRBJ2-3 and V is TRBV9; TRBD2 matches 7 bases. With V trimmed by 2 bases and J by 1 base, 10 bases remained unmatched. Germline-derived CDR1 and CDR2 are SGDLS and YYNGEE. The CDR3 is made up of 17 amino acids. CDR3 sequence reads: CASSVRQGGGGTDTQYF. The CDR3, as DNA: TGTGCCAGCAGCGTTCGACAAGGTGGGGGGGGCACAGATACGCAGTATTTT.

This clonotype occurred many times. This chain joins TRBV14 and TRBJ1-1, with D hard to call. The CDR3 runs to 16 residues. Germline CDR1 and CDR2: SGHDN and FVKESK. V was pared by 0 bases and J by 0 bases, with 11 bases between. The CDR3 sequence is CASSQDTGYMNTEAFF. In nucleotides, the CDR3 is TGTGCCAGCAGCCAAGATACGGGCTACATGAACACTGAAGCTTTCTTT.

At least ten counts were recorded for this clonotype. The chain carries TRBV29-1 and TRBJ2-5, with D perhaps matching TRBD2 (6 bases). V was clipped by 7 bases and J by 4 bases, with 16 bases between them. The CDR3 loop spans 13 amino acids. Germline V gene sequence: CDR1 SQVTM, CDR2 ANQGSEA. DNA for the CDR3: TGCAGCGCCGTGTCCGGGGACTCAGAGACCCAGTACTTC. This encodes CSAVSGDSETQYF.

This clonotype has ten or more counts. This chain joins TRBV4-2 and TRBJ2-2; D gene unclear. The germline CDR1 and CDR2 sequences are LGHNA and YNFKEQ. This CDR3 comprises 14 residues. Trimming removed 0 bases at V and 4 bases at J, with 6 bases between. CDR3 sequence reads: CASSQDGFTGELFF. As DNA, the CDR3 is TGTGCCAGCAGCCAAGACGGATTCACCGGGGAGCTGTTTTTT.

This clonotype was found many times. The chain has TRBV3-1 and TRBJ1-1, with 7 bases aligning to TRBD1. With 1 base clipped from V and 11 bases from J, the junction kept 13 bases outside the gene matches. Germline CDR1 is LGHDT and CDR2 is YNNKEL (reference sequence). The CDR3 consists of 15 residues. The CDR3 sequence is CASSQGGQPGFEAFF. The CDR3 region has the DNA TGTGCCAGCAGCCAAGGGGGACAGCCGGGTTTTGAGGCTTTCTTT.

The genes are TRBV11-2 and TRBJ2-7; 7 bases are shared with TRBD1. CDR3 size: 15 residues. Trimming removed 5 bases from V and 0 bases from J; junction bases left unmatched: 7. In germline, CDR1 is SGHAT, CDR2 FQNNGV. Here the CDR3 DNA reads TGTGCCAGCAGCCTCACCGGGACAGTCTCCTACGAGCAGTACTTC. Residues: CASSLTGTVSYEQYF.

This clonotype was seen ten or more times. The chain couples TRBV20-1 to TRBJ2-5, with 7 bases fitting TRBD2. This CDR3 comprises 14 residues. The trim removed 7 bases at V and 3 bases at J, leaving 11 bases unmatched. The V gene's germline CDR1 is DFQATT and CDR2 SNEGSKA (reference sequence). CDR3 amino acids: CSGKGLAEEETQYF. Written as DNA, the CDR3 is TGCAGTGGCAAGGGCCTAGCGGAAGAAGAGACCCAGTACTTC.